This is a list of T cell receptor beta chains from one sample in a study of blood T cell repertoires in COVID-19. Assay: immunoSEQ multiplex PCR; the TCRdb copy retains only in-frame clones and omits some. The table includes roughly 100,000 clones, approximately 86% detected once. The sample was peripheral blood. The receptors were sampled from a man in his fifties or sixties with active or convalescent COVID-19. The CDR3 runs from the conserved cysteine through the conserved F or W. The D gene is left open where the match is weak. Only some rows state a clone size, as once, few, many or a class for expanded clones.

TRBV19,TRBD1,TRBJ1-2,NA,CASSPHPSDRNYGYTF,TGTGCCAGTAGTCCACACCCGTCGGACAGGAACTATGGCTACACCTTC
TRBV18,NA,TRBJ1-6,few,CASSPIGDSPLHF,TGTGCCAGCTCACCTATAGGGGATTCACCCCTCCACTTT
TRBV6-5,TRBD1,TRBJ2-7,NA,CASRPPGTGLREQYF,TGTGCCAGCAGACCCCCCGGGACAGGATTACGGGAGCAGTACTTC
TRBV5-5,TRBD1,TRBJ2-4,once,CASSEQGAVAKNIQYF,TGTGCCAGCAGTGAACAGGGGGCAGTAGCCAAAAACATTCAGTACTTC
TRBV5-1,TRBD1,TRBJ1-1,NA,CASSLGQGGTEAFF,TGCGCCAGCAGCTTGGGGCAGGGGGGCACTGAAGCTTTCTTT
TRBV15,NA,TRBJ2-7,NA,CATSRDLGGSPYEQYF,TGTGCCACCAGCAGAGATCTAGGGGGTTCGCCCTACGAGCAGTACTTC
TRBV5-6,TRBD1,TRBJ2-5,NA,CASSAGTGSRETQYF,TGTGCCAGCAGCGCCGGGACAGGGTCTCGAGAGACCCAGTACTTC
TRBV10-2,NA,TRBJ1-6,NA,CATLGDSNSPLHF,TGCGCCACCCTCGGGGATTCTAATTCACCCCTCCACTTT
TRBV30,TRBD1,TRBJ1-6,NA,CAWNRGQGGNSPLHF,TGTGCCTGGAACCGGGGACAGGGCGGCAATTCACCCCTCCACTTT
TRBV2,NA,TRBJ2-2,NA,CASSLLGDTGELFF,TGTGCCAGCAGTCTCCTAGGGGACACCGGGGAGCTGTTTTTT
TRBV6-2/TRBV6-3,TRBD1,TRBJ1-4,NA,CASSSGQAPEKLFF,TGTGCCAGCAGTTCAGGACAGGCCCCGGAAAAACTGTTTTTT
TRBV19,NA,TRBJ2-4,NA,CASPKLGLAKNIQYF,TGTGCCAGTCCCAAGTTGGGGCTAGCCAAAAACATTCAGTACTTC
TRBV2,NA,TRBJ1-2,NA,CGGGGIGYGYTF,TGCGGCGGGGGGGGCATCGGCTATGGCTACACCTTC
TRBV18,NA,TRBJ1-5,NA,CASSPAVNQPQHF,TGTGCCAGCTCACCAGCGGTCAATCAGCCCCAGCATTTT
TRBV21-1,NA,TRBJ2-1,NA,CATDLPGHRPYNEQFF,TGTGCCACCGATCTACCCGGTCACAGACCCTACAATGAGCAGTTCTTC
TRBV29-1,NA,TRBJ2-1,many,CSVGGYNEQFF,TGCAGCGTTGGAGGGTACAATGAGCAGTTCTTC
TRBV28,TRBD2,TRBJ2-1,NA,CASSLFRGGRDNEQFF,TGTGCCAGCAGTTTATTCCGCGGGGGTAGGGACAATGAGCAGTTCTTC
TRBV5-1,TRBD1,TRBJ1-4,NA,CASSPGQGTATNEKLFF,TGCGCCAGCAGCCCCGGACAGGGGACAGCAACTAATGAAAAACTGTTTTTT
TRBV24-1,NA,TRBJ1-1,NA,CATSDFYGNTEAFF,TGTGCCACCAGTGATTTTTACGGGAACACTGAAGCTTTCTTT
TRBV2,TRBD2,TRBJ2-5,NA,CASSPRTSGGAGETQYF,TGTGCCAGCAGCCCTCGGACTAGCGGGGGGGCAGGGGAGACCCAGTACTTC
TRBV6-6,NA,TRBJ2-3,NA,CASSYGRVTDTQYF,TGTGCCAGCAGTTACGGCAGGGTGACAGATACGCAGTATTTT
TRBV7-8,NA,TRBJ1-5,NA,CASSLGNREFIDQPQHF,TGTGCCAGCAGCTTAGGGAACAGGGAGTTTATCGATCAGCCCCAGCATTTT
TRBV2,NA,TRBJ1-4,NA,CASRTQSTNEKLFF,TGTGCCAGCAGAACCCAGTCAACTAATGAAAAACTGTTTTTT
TRBV15,NA,TRBJ2-5,NA,CATRVSGGETQYF,TGTGCCACCAGGGTTAGCGGAGGGGAGACCCAGTACTTC
TRBV10-1,NA,TRBJ1-4,NA,CATSLTSTNEKLFF,TGCGCCACCAGTTTAACATCAACTAATGAAAAACTGTTTTTT
TRBV29-1,NA,TRBJ2-7,NA,CSVELRFATRYEQYF,TGCAGCGTTGAATTGCGGTTTGCGACCCGCTACGAGCAGTACTTC
TRBV28,NA,TRBJ1-2,NA,CASSLPGQFGNYGYTF,TGTGCCAGCAGTTTACCCGGACAGTTCGGGAACTATGGCTACACCTTC
TRBV20-1,TRBD1,TRBJ1-2,NA,CSVPDRLGYTF,TGCAGTGTCCCGGACAGGCTTGGCTACACCTTC
TRBV27,NA,TRBJ2-7,once,CASSPYLREEQYF,TGTGCCAGCAGTCCATACCTGAGAGAGGAGCAGTACTTC
TRBV27,TRBD2,TRBJ2-1,NA,CASRPGTTVYNEQFF,TGTGCCAGCAGGCCCGGGACTACTGTCTACAATGAGCAGTTCTTC
TRBV5-4,TRBD2,TRBJ2-1,NA,CASSWDLERGNEQFF,TGTGCCAGCAGCTGGGACCTTGAGCGGGGCAATGAGCAGTTCTTC
TRBV4-3,TRBD2,TRBJ2-1,NA,CASSQGSTGGQVSQFF,TGCGCCAGCAGCCAAGGAAGCACGGGGGGGCAGGTGTCACAGTTCTTC
TRBV3-1/TRBV3-2,TRBD1,TRBJ1-4,NA,CASSASGQGNEKLFF,TGTGCCAGCAGCGCTTCGGGACAGGGAAATGAAAAACTGTTTTTT
TRBV7-9,TRBD1,TRBJ1-3,NA,CASSSTGAGNTIYF,TGTGCCAGCAGCTCTACAGGGGCTGGAAACACCATATATTTT
TRBV10-3,NA,TRBJ1-2,once,CAIHPGGGEGYGYTF,TGTGCCATCCACCCAGGAGGAGGGGAAGGCTATGGCTACACCTTC
TRBV4-1,TRBD2,TRBJ2-4,NA,CASSQDLSGGGIQYF,TGCGCCAGCAGCCAAGACCTTAGCGGGGGCGGCATTCAGTACTTC
TRBV7-8,NA,TRBJ1-1,NA,CASSLGRVPGTEAFF,TGTGCCAGCAGCTTAGGGAGGGTCCCGGGGACTGAAGCTTTCTTT
TRBV28,NA,TRBJ2-3,few,CASSPPGLNTDTQYF,TGTGCCAGCAGTCCACCGGGACTCAACACAGATACGCAGTATTTT
TRBV5-1,NA,TRBJ2-1,NA,CASSFGGAPQGSSRILF,TGCGCCAGCAGCTTTGGGGGGGCTCCACAGGGAAGTAGCCGAATACTCTTC
TRBV10-3,NA,TRBJ1-3,NA,CAISEQGGPGNTIYF,TGTGCCATCAGTGAGCAGGGAGGCCCGGGAAACACCATATATTTT
TRBV18,NA,TRBJ2-5,NA,CASSPWSDSQETQYF,TGTGCCAGCTCACCGTGGTCCGACAGCCAAGAGACCCAGTACTTC
TRBV21-1,NA,TRBJ2-3,once,CASSAHSPGGGDTQYF,TGTGCCAGCAGCGCCCATAGCCCGGGGGGGGGAGATACGCAGTATTTT
TRBV12-3/TRBV12-4,NA,TRBJ1-3,NA,CASSDRNSNTIYF,TGTGCCAGCAGTGACAGGAACTCAAACACCATATATTTT
TRBV9,NA,TRBJ1-6,NA,CASSASQNNSPLHF,TGTGCCAGCAGCGCATCACAGAACAATTCACCCCTCCACTTT
TRBV5-5,NA,TRBJ1-5,NA,CASSLVSEDNQPQHF,TGTGCCAGCAGCTTGGTATCGGAGGACAATCAGCCCCAGCATTTT